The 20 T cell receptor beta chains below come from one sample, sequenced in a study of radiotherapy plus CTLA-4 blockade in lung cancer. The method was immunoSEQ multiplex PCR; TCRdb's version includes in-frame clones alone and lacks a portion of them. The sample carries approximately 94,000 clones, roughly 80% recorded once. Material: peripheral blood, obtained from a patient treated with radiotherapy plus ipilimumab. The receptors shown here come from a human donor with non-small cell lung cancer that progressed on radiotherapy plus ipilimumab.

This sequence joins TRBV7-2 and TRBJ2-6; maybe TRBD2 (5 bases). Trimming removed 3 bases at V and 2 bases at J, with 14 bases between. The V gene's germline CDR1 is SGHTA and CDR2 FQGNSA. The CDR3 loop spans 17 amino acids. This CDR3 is CASSLEGSGTGANVLTF. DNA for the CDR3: TGTGCCAGCAGCTTGGAAGGGAGTGGCACTGGGGCCAACGTCCTGACTTTC. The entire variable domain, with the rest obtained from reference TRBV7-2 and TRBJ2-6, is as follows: GAGVSQSPSNKVTEKGKDVELRCDPISGHTALYWYRQSLGQGLEFLIYFQGNSAPDKSGLPSDRFSAERTGGSVSTLTIQRTQQEDSAVYLCASSLEGSGTGANVLTFGAGSRLTVL.

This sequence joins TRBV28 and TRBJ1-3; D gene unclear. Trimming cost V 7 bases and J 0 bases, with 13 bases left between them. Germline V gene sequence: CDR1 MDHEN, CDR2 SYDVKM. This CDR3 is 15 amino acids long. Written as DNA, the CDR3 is TGTGCCAGCACCATACCCGGTGGCTCTGGAAACACCATATATTTT. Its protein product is CASTIPGGSGNTIYF.

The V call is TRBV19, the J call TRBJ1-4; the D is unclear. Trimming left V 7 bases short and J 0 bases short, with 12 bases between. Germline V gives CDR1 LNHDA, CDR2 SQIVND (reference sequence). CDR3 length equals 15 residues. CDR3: CASTGSTPTNEKLFF. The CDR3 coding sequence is TGTGCCAGTACCGGGAGCACCCCAACTAATGAAAAACTGTTTTTT.

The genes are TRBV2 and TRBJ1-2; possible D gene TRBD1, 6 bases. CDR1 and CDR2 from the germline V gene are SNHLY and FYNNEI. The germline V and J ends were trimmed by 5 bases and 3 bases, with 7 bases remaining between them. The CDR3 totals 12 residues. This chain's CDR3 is CASSYRDYGYTF. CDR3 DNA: TGTGCCAGCAGTTACAGGGACTATGGCTACACCTTC.

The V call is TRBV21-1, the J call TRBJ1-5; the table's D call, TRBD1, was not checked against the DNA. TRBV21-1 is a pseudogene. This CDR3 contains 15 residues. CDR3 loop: CASRYTGTRDQPQHF. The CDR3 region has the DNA TGTGCCAGCAGATACACCGGGACAAGGGATCAGCCCCAGCATTTT.

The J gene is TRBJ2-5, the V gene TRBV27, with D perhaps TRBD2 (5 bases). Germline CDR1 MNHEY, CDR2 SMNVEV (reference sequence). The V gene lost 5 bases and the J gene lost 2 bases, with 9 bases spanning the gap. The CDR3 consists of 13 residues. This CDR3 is CASSPPGQETQYF. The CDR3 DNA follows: TGTGCCAGCAGTCCTCCGGGACAAGAGACCCAGTACTTC.

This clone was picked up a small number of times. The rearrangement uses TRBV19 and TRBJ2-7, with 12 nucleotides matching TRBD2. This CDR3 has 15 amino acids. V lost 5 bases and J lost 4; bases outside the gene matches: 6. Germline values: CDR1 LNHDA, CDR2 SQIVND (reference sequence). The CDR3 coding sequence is TGTGCCAGTAGTGAGCTAGCGGGAGGGCTATACGAGCAGTACTTC. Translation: CASSELAGGLYEQYF.

The CDR3 coding sequence is TGTGCCAGCAGTACCCAAGCGGGACGAACCTACGAGCAGTACTTC. It specifies CASSTQAGRTYEQYF. The chain uses TRBV27 and TRBJ2-7; TRBD2 aligns across 7 bases. CDR1 MNHEY and CDR2 SMNVEV come from the germline V gene (reference sequence). The CDR3 runs 15 residues. Trimming cost V 5 bases and J 2 bases; bases outside gene matches: 9.

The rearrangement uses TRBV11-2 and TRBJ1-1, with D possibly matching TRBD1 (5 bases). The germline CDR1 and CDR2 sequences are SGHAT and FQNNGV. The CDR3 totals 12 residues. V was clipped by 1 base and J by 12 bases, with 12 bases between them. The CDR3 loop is CASSLGTGPTFF. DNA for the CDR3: TGTGCCAGCAGCTTAGGGACGGGGCCGACTTTCTTT. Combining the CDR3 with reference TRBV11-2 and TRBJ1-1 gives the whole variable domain EAGVAQSPRYKIIEKRQSVAFWCNPISGHATLYWYQQILGQGPKLLIQFQNNGVVDDSQLPKDRFSAERLKGVDSTLKIQPAKLEDSAVYLCASSLGTGPTFFGQGTRLTVV.

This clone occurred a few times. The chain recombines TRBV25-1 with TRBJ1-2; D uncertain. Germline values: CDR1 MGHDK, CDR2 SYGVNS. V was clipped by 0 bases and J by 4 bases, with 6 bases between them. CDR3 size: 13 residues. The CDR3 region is CASSEYKGYGYTF. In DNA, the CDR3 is TGTGCCAGCAGTGAATATAAGGGCTATGGCTACACCTTC.

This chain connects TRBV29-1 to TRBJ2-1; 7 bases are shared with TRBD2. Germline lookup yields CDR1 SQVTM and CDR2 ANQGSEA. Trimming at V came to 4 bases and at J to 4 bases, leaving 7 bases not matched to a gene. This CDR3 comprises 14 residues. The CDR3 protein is CSVGAGVSYNEQFF. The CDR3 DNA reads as TGCAGCGTTGGGGCGGGAGTTTCATACAATGAGCAGTTCTTC.

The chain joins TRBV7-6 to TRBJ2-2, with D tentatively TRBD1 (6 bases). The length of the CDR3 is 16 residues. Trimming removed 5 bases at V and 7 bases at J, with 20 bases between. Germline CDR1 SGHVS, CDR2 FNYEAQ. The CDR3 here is CASSLGTPAAVGELFF. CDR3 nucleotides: TGTGCCAGCAGCCTCGGGACACCAGCCGCAGTCGGGGAGCTGTTTTTT. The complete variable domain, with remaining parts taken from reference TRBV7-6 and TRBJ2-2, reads GAGVSQSPRYKVTKRGQDVALRCDPISGHVSLYWYRQALGQGPEFLTYFNYEAQQDKSGLPNDRFSAERPEGSISTLTIQRTEQRDSAMYRCASSLGTPAAVGELFFGEGSRLTVL.

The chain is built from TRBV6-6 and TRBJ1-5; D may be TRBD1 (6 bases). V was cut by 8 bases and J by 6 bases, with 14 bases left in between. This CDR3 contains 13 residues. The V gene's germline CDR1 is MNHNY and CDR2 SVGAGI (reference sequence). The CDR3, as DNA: TGTGCCAGCGTGAACAGGGAAGGTCAGCCCCAGCATTTT. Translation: CASVNREGQPQHF.

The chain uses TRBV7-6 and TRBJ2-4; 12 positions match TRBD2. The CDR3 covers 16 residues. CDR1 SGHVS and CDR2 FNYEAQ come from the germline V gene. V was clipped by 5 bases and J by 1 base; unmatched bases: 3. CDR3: CASSPGLAGAKNIQYF. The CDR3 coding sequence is TGTGCCAGCAGCCCCGGACTAGCGGGGGCCAAAAACATTCAGTACTTC.

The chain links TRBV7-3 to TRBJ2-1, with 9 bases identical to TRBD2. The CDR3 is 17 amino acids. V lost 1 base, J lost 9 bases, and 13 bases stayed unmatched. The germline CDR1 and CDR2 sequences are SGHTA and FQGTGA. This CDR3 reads CASSLRSRGGRASEQFF. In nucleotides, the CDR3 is TGTGCCAGCAGCTTAAGGAGTAGAGGCGGGAGGGCCTCTGAGCAGTTCTTC.

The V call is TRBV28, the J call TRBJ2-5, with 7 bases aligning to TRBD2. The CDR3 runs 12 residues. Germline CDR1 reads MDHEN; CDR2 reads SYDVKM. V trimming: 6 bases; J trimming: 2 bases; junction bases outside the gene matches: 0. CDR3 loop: CASRAGQETQYF. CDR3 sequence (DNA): TGTGCCAGCAGAGCGGGACAAGAGACCCAGTACTTC.

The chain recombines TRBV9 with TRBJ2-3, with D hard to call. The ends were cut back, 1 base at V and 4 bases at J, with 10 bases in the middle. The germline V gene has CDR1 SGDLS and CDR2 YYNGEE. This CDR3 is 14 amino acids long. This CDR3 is CASSVMIGSDTQYF. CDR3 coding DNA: TGTGCCAGCAGCGTAATGATTGGGTCAGATACGCAGTATTTT.

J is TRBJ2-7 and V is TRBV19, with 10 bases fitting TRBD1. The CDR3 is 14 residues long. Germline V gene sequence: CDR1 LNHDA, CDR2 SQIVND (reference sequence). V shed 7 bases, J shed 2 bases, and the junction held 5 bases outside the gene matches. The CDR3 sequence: CASNGGTGAYEQYF. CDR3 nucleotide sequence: TGTGCCAGTAACGGGGGGACAGGGGCCTACGAGCAGTACTTC.

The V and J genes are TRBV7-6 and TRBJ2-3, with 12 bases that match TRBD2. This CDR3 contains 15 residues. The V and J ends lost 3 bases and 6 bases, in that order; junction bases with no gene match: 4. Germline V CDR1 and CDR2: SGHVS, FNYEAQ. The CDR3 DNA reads TGTGCCAGCAGCTTCTCTAGCGGGAGGGAGGATACGCAGTATTTT. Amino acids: CASSFSSGREDTQYF. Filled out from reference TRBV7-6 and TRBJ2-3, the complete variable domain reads GAGVSQSPRYKVTKRGQDVALRCDPISGHVSLYWYRQALGQGPEFLTYFNYEAQQDKSGLPNDRFSAERPEGSISTLTIQRTEQRDSAMYRCASSFSSGREDTQYFGPGTRLTVL.

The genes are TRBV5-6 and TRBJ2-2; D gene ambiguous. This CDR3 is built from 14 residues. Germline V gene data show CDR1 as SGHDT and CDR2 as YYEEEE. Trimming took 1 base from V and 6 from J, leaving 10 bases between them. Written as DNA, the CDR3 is TGTGCCAGCAGCTTGAGGGCAGGCCCCGGGGAGCTGTTTTTT. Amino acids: CASSLRAGPGELFF.